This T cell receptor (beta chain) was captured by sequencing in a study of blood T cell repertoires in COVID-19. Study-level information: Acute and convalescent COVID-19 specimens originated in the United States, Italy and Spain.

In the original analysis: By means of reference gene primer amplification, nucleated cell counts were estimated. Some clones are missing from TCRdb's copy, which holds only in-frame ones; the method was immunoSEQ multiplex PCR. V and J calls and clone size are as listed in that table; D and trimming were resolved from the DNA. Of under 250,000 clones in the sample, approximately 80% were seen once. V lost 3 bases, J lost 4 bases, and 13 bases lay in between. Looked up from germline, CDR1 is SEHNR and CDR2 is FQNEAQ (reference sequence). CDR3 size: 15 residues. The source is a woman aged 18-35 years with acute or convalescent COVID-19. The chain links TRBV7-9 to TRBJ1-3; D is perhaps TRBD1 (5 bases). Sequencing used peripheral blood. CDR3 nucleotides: TGTGCCAGCAGCTTTCAAGGAGGGGCCGGAAACACCATATATTTT. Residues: CASSFQGGAGNTIYF. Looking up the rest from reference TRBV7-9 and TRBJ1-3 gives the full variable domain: DTGVSQNPRHKITKRGQNVTFRCDPISEHNRLYWYRQTLGQGPEFLTYFQNEAQLEKSRLLSDRFSAERPKGSFSTLEIQRTEQGDSAMYLCASSFQGGAGNTIYFGEGSWLTVV.